This TCR beta chain was obtained from a study of graft-versus-host responses after intestinal transplantation (dated by TCRdb to about 2021). The study in broad terms: The transplants that recipients got were multivisceral, liver-intestinal, or isolated intestinal. Every recipient was given anti-thymocyte globulin induction, then maintenance tacrolimus and steroids for around three years. Bulk TCR-beta CDR3 sequencing was used to track graft-versus-host and host-versus-graft alloreactive T cell clones in the graft, circulation and bone marrow after intestinal transplantation. To identify alloreactive clones, pre-transplant mixed lymphocyte reaction products were sequenced and compared with unstimulated pre-transplant donor and recipient T cells. The cohort enrolled about two dozen intestinal transplant recipients including one retransplant, and a few patients lacking pretransplant specimens were excluded. A peak of at least 4% donor T cells among recipient peripheral blood mononuclear cells was the definition used for donor T cell macrochimerism. Instead of going to the commercial service, samples from three later patients were sequenced in-house on an Illumina MiSeq and processed with MiXCR. Here is what the overall study found, with its caveats: The conclusions were limited by the relatively low number and heterogeneity of the intestinal transplant patients. In patients with donor T cell macrochimerism, the allografts had high GvH to HvG T cell clonal ratios. Early after transplant, declines in HvG clones were associated with peak levels of circulating GvH clones. GvH clones were detected in recipient bone marrow, and some appeared earlier in ileal mucosa or blood, consistent with an intestinal mucosal origin.

What this sample's time point label stands for: cells obtained before transplantation from donor or recipient. CD3+CD4+ and CD3+CD8+ populations were FACS-sorted from unstimulated pre-transplant donor and recipient cells taken from spleen or lymph nodes. Library method: the immunoSEQ multiplex PCR assay. In most patients, genomic DNA was isolated using the Qiagen DNeasy Blood and Tissue Kit and sent frozen to Adaptive Biotechnologies for TCR sequencing. High-throughput TCR-beta CDR3 sequencing of genomic DNA from most patients was performed by Adaptive Biotechnologies. Processing in the source paper ran as follows. TCR sequencing data were retrieved from Adaptive's ImmunoSEQ software for 18 patients, whereas a few other patients were processed with MiXCR and VDJtools. To correct CD4 versus CD8 sorting errors, any sequence found in both subsets at a frequency ratio below 5:1 was removed. CDR3 nucleotide sequences shared between donor and recipient were removed because their origin could not be assigned. Alloreactive clones required at least 2-fold expansion over unstimulated cells and minimum CFSE-low frequency of 0.002% (template counts) or 0.001% (read counts). A clone was considered mappable if detected in the sequenced pre-transplant spleen, lymph node, or MLR CFSE-low populations of the donor or recipient. Cumulative frequency of alloreactive clones was calculated as a percentage of all sequences weighted by copy number. Imported from immuneACCESS, the table was reduced by TCRdb to in-frame sequences with V and J called. These copies leave out some clones; in studies compared against another copy, an unresolved V gene accounts for under half, and the cause of the remainder is not known. V and J calls and clone size are as listed in that table; D and trimming were resolved from the DNA. The sample contains 90,000 to 150,000 clones, around 93% of them found a single time. The ten largest clonotypes hold approximately 0.11% of the sample.

Turning to this clone: Its target antigen remains unknown. Nothing much larger sits one base from this clone, and base qualities are not available.

Measured from the cysteine to the phenylalanine, the CDR3 is 14 residues long. Of all the DNA, just the CDR3 is kept, 42 bases in frame from base 1. CDR1 SGHRS and CDR2 YFSETQ are derived from the germline V gene. Trimming at the junction amounts to 4 bases on V and 3 bases on J, and the germline ends lie 14 bases apart. The TCR originated in a human donor who received an intestinal transplant. The rearranged chain carries TRBV5-1 and TRBJ2-7; the D gene identity is not certain. Sequencing was performed on unstimulated CD4+ T cells sorted from spleen or lymph node cells, taken before intestinal transplant. The CDR3 protein sequence reads: CASSLGVGYYEQYF. Read as DNA, the sequence is TGCGCCAGCAGCCTGGGTGTTGGCTACTACGAGCAGTACTTC.